The 8 T cell receptor beta chains given below trace back to one sample, sequenced in a study of T cells after yellow fever vaccination. TCRdb used MiXCR to reprocess the 5' RACE reads, holding one entry per CDR3 protein. Of around 350,000 distinct CDR3 sequences listed, around 10% are singletons. The sequencing used PBMCs, collected on the day of the first yellow fever vaccination. The receptors here all came from a young man who received the YFV17D yellow fever vaccine.

J is TRBJ2-5 and V is TRBV30; D is perhaps TRBD2 (6 bases). Germline loops: CDR1 GTSNPN, CDR2 SVGIG (reference sequence). The CDR3 is 13 amino acids. Trimming took off 5 bases at V and 6 bases at J, with 16 bases between the two ends. CDR3 coding DNA: TGTGCCTGGGAATATCAGGGACTGAAGACCCAGTACTTC. Encoded protein: CAWEYQGLKTQYF. Full variable domain (outside the CDR3, taken from reference TRBV30 and TRBJ2-5): SQTIHQWPATLVQPVGSPLSLECTVEGTSNPNLYWYRQAAGRGLQLLFYSVGIGQISSEVPQNLSASRPQDRQFILSSKKLLLSDSGFYLCAWEYQGLKTQYFGPGTRLLVL.

This clonotype has more than one count but fewer than ten. This chain joins TRBV4-3 and TRBJ1-2; D might be TRBD1 (5 bases). Germline V gene data show CDR1 as LGHNA and CDR2 as YSLEER. Trimming took off 0 bases at V and 2 bases at J, with 10 bases between the two ends. This CDR3 is built from 15 residues. The CDR3 coding sequence is TGCGCCAGCAGCCAAGATTCGACAGACAACTATGGCTACACCTTC. As protein: CASSQDSTDNYGYTF.

The chain combines TRBV12-3 or TRBV12-4 with TRBJ1-4; D is perhaps TRBD1 (5 bases). The CDR3 totals 12 residues. Trimming cost V 6 bases and J 4 bases, with 6 bases left between them. The CDR3 DNA follows: TGTGCCAGCAGCGACAGTAATGAAAAACTGTTTTTT. This gives the protein CASSDSNEKLFF.

In its sample, this clonotype was seen a few times. This sequence joins TRBV6-5 and TRBJ1-1; 10 bases align to TRBD1. Germline values: CDR1 MNHEY, CDR2 SVGAGI. The CDR3 runs 16 residues. V was pared by 2 bases and J by 5 bases, with 8 bases of the junction left unmatched. CDR3 nucleotides: TGTGCCAGCAGTTACCTAAGGACAGGGGGTATGACTGAAGCTTTCTTT. Translation: CASSYLRTGGMTEAFF.

V and J are TRBV6-2 or TRBV6-3 and TRBJ2-1; 7 bases match TRBD1. CDR3 length equals 17 residues. Looked up from germline, CDR1 is MNHEY and CDR2 is SVGEGT. J lost 1 base, V lost 0 bases, and 6 bases had no gene match. CDR3 sequence reads: CASSYSTARGSYNEQFF. The CDR3 nucleotides are TGTGCCAGCAGTTACTCGACGGCCAGGGGGTCCTACAATGAGCAGTTCTTC.

This clonotype was recorded many times. The chain links TRBV5-1 to TRBJ1-4, with TRBD1 matching over 9 bases. Trimming at V came to 0 bases and at J to 0 bases, leaving 3 bases not matched to a gene. The CDR3 runs 17 residues. Germline V gives CDR1 SGHRS, CDR2 YFSETQ. In nucleotides, the CDR3 is TGCGCCAGCAGCTTGGGAACAGGGGGCGCAACTAATGAAAAACTGTTTTTT. This codes for CASSLGTGGATNEKLFF.

This chain connects TRBV11-2 to TRBJ2-5; D gene uncertain. Germline CDR1 is SGHAT and CDR2 is FQNNGV. The CDR3 contains 13 residues. V was trimmed by 5 bases and J by 5 bases, leaving 12 bases between them. The CDR3 spells CASSPTRTETQYF. The DNA for the CDR3 is TGTGCCAGCAGCCCTACCAGAACGGAGACCCAGTACTTC.

This clonotype has more than one count but fewer than ten. The V and J genes are TRBV7-9 and TRBJ1-4; D unresolved. The CDR3 totals 14 residues. The V gene lost 3 bases and the J gene lost 3 bases, with 8 bases spanning the gap. From germline, CDR1 is SEHNR and CDR2 FQNEAQ (reference sequence). The CDR3 DNA reads TGTGCCAGCAGCTTGATGGAGGCTAATGAAAAACTGTTTTTT. It translates to CASSLMEANEKLFF.